Presented here are 5 T cell receptor beta chains from one specimen sequenced in a study of shared clonotypes between healthy human individuals. Here immunoSEQ multiplex PCR was the method, and the copy in TCRdb shows in-frame clones only, minus some. The sample holds some 1,600,000 clones, nearly 99% seen once. The specimen was naive CD4+ T cells sorted from blood. Subset meaning: CD45RA+ positively selected. All receptors come from a man aged 25 to 40 in good health.

In nucleotides, the CDR3 is TGTGCCACAGAGAGGGGGAGGGACAGGGGGATCAACGAGCAGTACTTC. It is translated as CATERGRDRGINEQYF. J is TRBJ2-7 and V is TRBV5-4; TRBD1 aligns across 11 bases. V shed 9 bases and J 5 bases; nucleotides not matched to a gene: 16. Germline V CDR1 and CDR2: SGHNT, YYREEE (reference sequence). This CDR3 contains 16 residues.

This chain joins TRBV6-1 and TRBJ2-7; 8 bases line up with TRBD2. This CDR3 comprises 14 residues. The V gene's germline CDR1 is MNHNS and CDR2 SASEGT. The J segment lost 9 bases and the V segment lost 4 bases, leaving 11 bases of the junction unmatched. CDR3 bases: TGTGCCAGCAGTGGGGCAACTAGCGGATTCGTGCAGTACTTC. Translating it yields CASSGATSGFVQYF.

The chain combines TRBV7-3 with TRBJ2-1; TRBD2 is a possible D gene (6 bases). CDR1 and CDR2 from the germline V gene are SGHTA and FQGTGA. Trimming took off 3 bases at V and 9 bases at J, with 12 bases between the two ends. The CDR3 runs 13 residues. CDR3 sequence (DNA): TGTGCCAGCAGCTTCCGGGACTCGAGTGAGCAGTTCTTC. As protein: CASSFRDSSEQFF.

The chain uses TRBV15 and TRBJ1-3; 7 bases are shared with TRBD1. The germline V gene has CDR1 LNHNV and CDR2 YYDKDF (reference sequence). V was pared by 2 bases and J by 0 bases, with 4 bases of the junction left unmatched. The CDR3 loop spans 16 amino acids. CDR3 region: CATSRRQGRSGNTIYF. CDR3 DNA: TGTGCCACCAGCAGAAGACAGGGACGCTCTGGAAACACCATATATTTT.

This clone was recorded only once. The chain uses TRBV19 and TRBJ2-7; D is uncertain. Trimming took 1 base from V and 0 from J, leaving 13 bases between them. There are 16 residues in the CDR3. Germline V gene sequence: CDR1 LNHDA, CDR2 SQIVND (reference sequence). CDR3 region: CASSIVRNRRSYEQYF. The CDR3, as DNA: TGTGCCAGTAGTATAGTAAGGAACAGACGCTCCTACGAGCAGTACTTC. The full variable domain, with the rest looked up from reference TRBV19 and TRBJ2-7, is DGGITQSPKYLFRKEGQNVTLSCEQNLNHDAMYWYRQDPGQGLRLIYYSQIVNDFQKGDIAEGYSVSREKKESFPLTVTSAQKNPTAFYLCASSIVRNRRSYEQYFGPGTRLTVT.